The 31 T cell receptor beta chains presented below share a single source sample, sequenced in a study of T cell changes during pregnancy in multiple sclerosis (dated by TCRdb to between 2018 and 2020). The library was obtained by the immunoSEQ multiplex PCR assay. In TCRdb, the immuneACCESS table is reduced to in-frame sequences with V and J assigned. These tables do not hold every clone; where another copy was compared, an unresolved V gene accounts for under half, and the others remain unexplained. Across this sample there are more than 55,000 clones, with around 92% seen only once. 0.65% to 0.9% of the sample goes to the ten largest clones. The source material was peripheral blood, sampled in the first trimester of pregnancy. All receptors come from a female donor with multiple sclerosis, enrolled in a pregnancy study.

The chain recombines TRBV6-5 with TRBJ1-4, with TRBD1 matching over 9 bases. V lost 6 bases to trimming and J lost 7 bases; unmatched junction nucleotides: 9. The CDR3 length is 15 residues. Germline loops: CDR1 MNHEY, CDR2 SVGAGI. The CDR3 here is CASRGSGTGSEKLFF. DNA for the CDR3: TGTGCCAGCAGAGGCTCCGGGACAGGGAGTGAAAAACTGTTTTTT.

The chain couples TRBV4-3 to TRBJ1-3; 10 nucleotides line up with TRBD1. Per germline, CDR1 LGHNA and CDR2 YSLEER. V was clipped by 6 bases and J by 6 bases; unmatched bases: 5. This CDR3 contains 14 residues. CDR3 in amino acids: CASSKGQGLNTIYF. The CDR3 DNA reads TGCGCCAGCAGTAAGGGACAGGGGCTAAACACCATATATTTT.

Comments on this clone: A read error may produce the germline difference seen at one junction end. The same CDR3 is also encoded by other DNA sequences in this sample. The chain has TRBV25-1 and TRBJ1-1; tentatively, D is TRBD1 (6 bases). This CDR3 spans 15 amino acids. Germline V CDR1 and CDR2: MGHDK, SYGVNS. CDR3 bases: TGTGCCAGCATAGCGGGACCACAGGGAAAATTTGAAGCCTTCTTT. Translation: CASIAGPQGKFEAFF.

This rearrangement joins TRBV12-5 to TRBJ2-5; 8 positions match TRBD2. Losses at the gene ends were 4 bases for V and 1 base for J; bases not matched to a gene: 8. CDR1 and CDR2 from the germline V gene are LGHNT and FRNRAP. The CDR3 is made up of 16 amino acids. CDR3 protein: CASGSPAGGPQETQYF. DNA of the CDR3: TGTGCTAGTGGTTCCCCGGCGGGGGGCCCCCAAGAGACCCAGTACTTC.

The CDR3 bases are TGTGCCAGTAGTATGGACAGGGGGCGCGAGCAGTACTTC. It codes for CASSMDRGREQYF. V gene TRBV19 combines with J gene TRBJ2-7; TRBD1 aligns across 11 bases. CDR3 length: 13 residues. J was trimmed by 6 bases and V by 3 bases; bases with no gene match: 1. CDR1 and CDR2 (germline): LNHDA, SQIVND (reference sequence).

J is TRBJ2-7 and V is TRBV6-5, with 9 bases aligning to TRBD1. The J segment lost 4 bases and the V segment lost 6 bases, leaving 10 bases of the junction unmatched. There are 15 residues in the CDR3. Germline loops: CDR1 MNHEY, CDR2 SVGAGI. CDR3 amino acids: CASSLRNRGQYEQYF. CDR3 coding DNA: TGTGCCAGCAGCCTACGGAACAGGGGGCAATACGAGCAGTACTTC.

The DNA of the CDR3 is TGTGCCAGCAGTCCCCGGGAGGGGAGGGAGCAGTACTTC. It yields the protein CASSPREGREQYF. This chain links TRBV27 with TRBJ2-7, with 8 bases lining up with TRBD2. The CDR3 is made up of 13 amino acids. CDR1 is MNHEY, CDR2 SMNVEV, per germline (reference sequence). Unmatched junction bases numbered 7, after V lost 5 bases and J lost 7 bases.

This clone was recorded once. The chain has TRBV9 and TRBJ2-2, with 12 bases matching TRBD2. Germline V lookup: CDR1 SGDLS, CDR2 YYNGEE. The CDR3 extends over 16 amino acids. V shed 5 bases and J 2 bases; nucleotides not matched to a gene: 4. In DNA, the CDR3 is TGTGCCAGCAGTGAGGGACTAGCGGGTAACACCGGGGAGCTGTTTTTT. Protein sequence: CASSEGLAGNTGELFF.

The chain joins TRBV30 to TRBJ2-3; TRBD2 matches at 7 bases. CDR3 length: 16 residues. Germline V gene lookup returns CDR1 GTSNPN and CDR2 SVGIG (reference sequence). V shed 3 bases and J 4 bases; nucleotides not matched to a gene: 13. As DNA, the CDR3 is TGTGCCTGGAGCTTCCGGCAAGCGGGGTATTCAGATACGCAGTATTTT. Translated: CAWSFRQAGYSDTQYF. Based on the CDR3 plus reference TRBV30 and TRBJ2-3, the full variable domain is SQTIHQWPATLVQPVGSPLSLECTVEGTSNPNLYWYRQAAGRGLQLLFYSVGIGQISSEVPQNLSASRPQDRQFILSSKKLLLSDSGFYLCAWSFRQAGYSDTQYFGPGTRLTVL.

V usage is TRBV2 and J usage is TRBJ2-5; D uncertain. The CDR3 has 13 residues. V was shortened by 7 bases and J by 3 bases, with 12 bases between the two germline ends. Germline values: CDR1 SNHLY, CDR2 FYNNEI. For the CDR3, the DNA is TGTGCCAGCACGCCCGAGAGCAAAGAGACCCAGTACTTC. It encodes CASTPESKETQYF.

The CDR3, as DNA: TGTGCCAGCAGCTTGGCCGGGGGGGCGATCACCGGGGAGCTGTTTTTT. Translation gives CASSLAGGAITGELFF. The V call is TRBV5-5, the J call TRBJ2-2; 8 bases are a match to TRBD2. After removal of 0 bases from V and 4 bases from J, the junction contained 5 bases not matched to a gene. The CDR3 extends over 16 amino acids. Germline V gene lookup returns CDR1 SGHKS and CDR2 YYEKEE (reference sequence).

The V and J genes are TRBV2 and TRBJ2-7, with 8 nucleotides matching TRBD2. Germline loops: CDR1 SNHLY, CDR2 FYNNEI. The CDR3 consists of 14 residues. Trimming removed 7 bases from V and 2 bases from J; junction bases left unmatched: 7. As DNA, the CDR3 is TGTGCCAGCACCCGGGACGGGAGGGCCTACGAGCAGTACTTC. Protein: CASTRDGRAYEQYF.

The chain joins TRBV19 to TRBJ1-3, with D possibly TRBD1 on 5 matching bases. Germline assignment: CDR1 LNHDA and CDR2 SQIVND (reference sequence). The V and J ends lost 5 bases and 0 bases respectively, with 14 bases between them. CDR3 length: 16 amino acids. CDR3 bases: TGTGCCAGTAGTCTTCAAGGGGTCCGCTCTGGAAACACCATATATTTT. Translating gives CASSLQGVRSGNTIYF. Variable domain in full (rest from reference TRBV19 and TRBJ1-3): DGGITQSPKYLFRKEGQNVTLSCEQNLNHDAMYWYRQDPGQGLRLIYYSQIVNDFQKGDIAEGYSVSREKKESFPLTVTSAQKNPTAFYLCASSLQGVRSGNTIYFGEGSWLTVV.

The CDR3 region is CASSMPDTEAFF. CDR3 DNA sequence: TGTGCCAGCAGCATGCCGGACACTGAAGCTTTCTTT. J is TRBJ1-1 and V is TRBV11-3; D not resolved. Germline V gene data show CDR1 as SGHNT and CDR2 as YENEEA. The V end was cut by 5 bases, the J end by 3 bases, with 7 bases between. This CDR3 is 12 amino acids long.

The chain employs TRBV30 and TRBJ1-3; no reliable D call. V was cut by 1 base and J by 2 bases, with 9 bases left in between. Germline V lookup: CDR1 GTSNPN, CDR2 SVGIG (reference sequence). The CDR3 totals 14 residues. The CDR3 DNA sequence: TGTGCCTGGAGTGGTTCGGGAACTGGAAACACCATATATTTT. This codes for CAWSGSGTGNTIYF.

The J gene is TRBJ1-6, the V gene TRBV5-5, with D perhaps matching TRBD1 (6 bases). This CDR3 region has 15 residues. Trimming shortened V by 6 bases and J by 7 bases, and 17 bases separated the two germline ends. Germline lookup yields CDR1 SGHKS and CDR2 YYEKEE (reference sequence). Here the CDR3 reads CASTLRTAFNSPLHF. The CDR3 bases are TGTGCCAGCACCCTTAGGACAGCCTTCAATTCACCCCTCCACTTT.

This CDR3 reads CASRTTGKGYTF. CDR3 nucleotides: TGTGCCAGCAGGACCACAGGGAAAGGCTACACCTTC. The J gene is TRBJ1-2, the V gene TRBV6-6; the D gene is possibly TRBD1 (6 bases). The germline V and J ends were trimmed by 6 bases and 8 bases, with 13 bases remaining between them. Germline V lookup: CDR1 MNHNY, CDR2 SVGAGI (reference sequence). This CDR3 region has 12 residues.

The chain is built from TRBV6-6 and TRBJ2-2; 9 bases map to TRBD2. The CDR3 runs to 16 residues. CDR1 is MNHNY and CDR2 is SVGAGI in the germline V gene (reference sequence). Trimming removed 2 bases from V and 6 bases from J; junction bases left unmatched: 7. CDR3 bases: TGTGCCAGCAGTTACAGGGCTAGCGGGGAGGCCGGGGAGCTGTTTTTT. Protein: CASSYRASGEAGELFF.

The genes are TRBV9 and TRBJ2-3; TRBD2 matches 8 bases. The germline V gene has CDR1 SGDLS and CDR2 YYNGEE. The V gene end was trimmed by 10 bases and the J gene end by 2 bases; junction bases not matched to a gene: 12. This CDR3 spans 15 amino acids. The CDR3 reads CASTSSGAFTDTQYF. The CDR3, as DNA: TGTGCCTCGACGAGTAGCGGGGCATTCACAGATACGCAGTATTTT.

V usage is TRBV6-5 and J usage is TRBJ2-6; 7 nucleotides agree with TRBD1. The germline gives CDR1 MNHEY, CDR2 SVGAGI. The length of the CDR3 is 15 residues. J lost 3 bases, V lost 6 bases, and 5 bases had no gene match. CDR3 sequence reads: CASRPGTVGANVLTF. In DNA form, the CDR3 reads TGTGCCAGCAGGCCGGGGACAGTTGGGGCCAACGTCCTGACTTTC.

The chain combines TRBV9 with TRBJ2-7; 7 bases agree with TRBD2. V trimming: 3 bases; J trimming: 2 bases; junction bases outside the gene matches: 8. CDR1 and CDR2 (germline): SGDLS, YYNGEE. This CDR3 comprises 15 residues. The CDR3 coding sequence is TGTGCCAGCAGCGCAGCCCCGGCGGGAGCCTACGAGCAGTACTTC. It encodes CASSAAPAGAYEQYF.

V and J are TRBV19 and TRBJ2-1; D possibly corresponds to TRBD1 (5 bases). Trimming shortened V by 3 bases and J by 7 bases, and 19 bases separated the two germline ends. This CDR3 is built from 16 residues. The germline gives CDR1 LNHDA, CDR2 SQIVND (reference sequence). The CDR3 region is CASSMTPVQGLNEQFF. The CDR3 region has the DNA TGTGCCAGTAGTATGACCCCAGTTCAGGGATTAAATGAGCAGTTCTTC.

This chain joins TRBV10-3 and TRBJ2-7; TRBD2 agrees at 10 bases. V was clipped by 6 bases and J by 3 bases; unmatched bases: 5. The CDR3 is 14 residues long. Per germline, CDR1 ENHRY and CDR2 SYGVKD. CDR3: CAIRIAGGDYEQYF. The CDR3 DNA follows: TGTGCCATCAGGATAGCGGGGGGAGACTACGAGCAGTACTTC.

The CDR3 DNA sequence: TGTGCCAGCCTTACAGGAAGCACAGATACGCAGTATTTT. Protein sequence: CASLTGSTDTQYF. The rearrangement joins TRBV18 to TRBJ2-3; a possible D gene is TRBD1 (5 bases). CDR3 size: 13 residues. CDR1 and CDR2 (germline): KGHSH, LQKENI. Deletions cut 8 bases from V and 0 bases from J, with 9 bases between.

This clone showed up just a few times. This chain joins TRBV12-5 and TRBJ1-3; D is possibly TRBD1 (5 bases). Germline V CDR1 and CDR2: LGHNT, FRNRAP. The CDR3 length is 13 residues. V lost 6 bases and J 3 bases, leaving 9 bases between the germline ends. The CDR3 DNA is TGTGCTAGTGGCCAGGGAAGTGGAAACACCATATATTTT. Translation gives CASGQGSGNTIYF.

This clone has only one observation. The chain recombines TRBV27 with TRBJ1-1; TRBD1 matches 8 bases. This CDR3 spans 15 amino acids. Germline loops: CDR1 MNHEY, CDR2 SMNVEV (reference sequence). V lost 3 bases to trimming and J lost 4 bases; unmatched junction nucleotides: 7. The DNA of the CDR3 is TGTGCCAGCAGTTTGACAGGGGATCTGGTCACTGAAGCTTTCTTT. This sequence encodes CASSLTGDLVTEAFF.

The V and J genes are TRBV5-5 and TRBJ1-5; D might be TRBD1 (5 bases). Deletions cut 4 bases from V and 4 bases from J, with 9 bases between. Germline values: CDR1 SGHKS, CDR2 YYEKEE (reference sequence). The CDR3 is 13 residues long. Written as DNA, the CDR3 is TGTGCCAGCAGCGTAACAGGAAATCAGCCCCAGCATTTT. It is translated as CASSVTGNQPQHF.

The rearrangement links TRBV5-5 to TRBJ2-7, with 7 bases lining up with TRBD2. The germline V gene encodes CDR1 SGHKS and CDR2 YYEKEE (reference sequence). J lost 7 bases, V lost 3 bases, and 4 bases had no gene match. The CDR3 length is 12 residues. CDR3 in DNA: TGTGCCAGCAGCTGGAGCGGGGAGGAGCAGTACTTC. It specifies CASSWSGEEQYF. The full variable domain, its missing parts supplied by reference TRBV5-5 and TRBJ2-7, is DAGVTQSPTHLIKTRGQQVTLRCSPISGHKSVSWYQQVLGQGPQFIFQYYEKEERGRGNFPDRFSARQFPNYSSELNVNALLLGDSALYLCASSWSGEEQYFGPGTRLTVT.

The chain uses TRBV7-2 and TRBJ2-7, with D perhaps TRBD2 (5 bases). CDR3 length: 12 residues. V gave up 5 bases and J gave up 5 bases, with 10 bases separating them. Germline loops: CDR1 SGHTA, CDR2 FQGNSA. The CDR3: CASSRSGNEQYF. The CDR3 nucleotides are TGTGCCAGCAGCCGCAGCGGCAACGAGCAGTACTTC.

The CDR3 nucleotides are TGTGCCACCAGCAGACGACAGGGATTTGGTTATGGCTACACCTTC. Translating it yields CATSRRQGFGYGYTF. The V and J genes are TRBV15 and TRBJ1-2, with 7 positions matching TRBD1. This CDR3 has 15 residues. Germline CDR1 and CDR2: LNHNV and YYDKDF (reference sequence). The V and J ends lost 2 bases and 5 bases, in that order; junction bases with no gene match: 8.

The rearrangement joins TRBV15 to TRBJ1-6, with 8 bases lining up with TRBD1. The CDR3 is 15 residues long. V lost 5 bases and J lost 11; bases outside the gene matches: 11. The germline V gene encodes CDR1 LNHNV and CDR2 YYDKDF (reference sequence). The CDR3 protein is CATSSEMTGVAPLHF. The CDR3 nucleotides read TGTGCCACCAGCTCCGAAATGACAGGGGTGGCACCCCTCCACTTT.